This T cell receptor (beta chain) emerged from a study of regulatory T cells in long-lasting Graves disease. This clonotype was recorded at least ten times. Time point here: persistent/refractory GD, antithyroid drugs over 5 years with positive TRAb. Following extraction of RNA from PBMCs, that RNA was used to make the TCR library. Building the TCR beta libraries relied on iRepertoire HTBI primers, and CDR3 regions underwent Arm-PCR. TCRdb reprocessed the multiplex PCR reads via MiXCR and lists one record per CDR3 protein. Among fewer than 450,000 distinct CDR3 sequences, about 20% were seen once, and the ten largest hold about 26%. The germline V and J ends were trimmed by 3 bases and 0 bases, with 11 bases remaining between them. CDR3 length: 15 amino acids. The germline V gene encodes CDR1 SGHAT and CDR2 FQNNGV.

The source was peripheral blood mononuclear cells (PBMCs), collected when the disease was refractory, from a patient treated with antithyroid drugs. V is TRBV11-2 and J is TRBJ2-5, with D possibly TRBD2 on 5 matching bases. The receptor was derived from a female donor with Graves disease. CDR3 nucleotide sequence: TGTGCCAGCAGCTTCCAGGACGGGAACCAAGAGACCCAGTACTTC. This codes for CASSFQDGNQETQYF.